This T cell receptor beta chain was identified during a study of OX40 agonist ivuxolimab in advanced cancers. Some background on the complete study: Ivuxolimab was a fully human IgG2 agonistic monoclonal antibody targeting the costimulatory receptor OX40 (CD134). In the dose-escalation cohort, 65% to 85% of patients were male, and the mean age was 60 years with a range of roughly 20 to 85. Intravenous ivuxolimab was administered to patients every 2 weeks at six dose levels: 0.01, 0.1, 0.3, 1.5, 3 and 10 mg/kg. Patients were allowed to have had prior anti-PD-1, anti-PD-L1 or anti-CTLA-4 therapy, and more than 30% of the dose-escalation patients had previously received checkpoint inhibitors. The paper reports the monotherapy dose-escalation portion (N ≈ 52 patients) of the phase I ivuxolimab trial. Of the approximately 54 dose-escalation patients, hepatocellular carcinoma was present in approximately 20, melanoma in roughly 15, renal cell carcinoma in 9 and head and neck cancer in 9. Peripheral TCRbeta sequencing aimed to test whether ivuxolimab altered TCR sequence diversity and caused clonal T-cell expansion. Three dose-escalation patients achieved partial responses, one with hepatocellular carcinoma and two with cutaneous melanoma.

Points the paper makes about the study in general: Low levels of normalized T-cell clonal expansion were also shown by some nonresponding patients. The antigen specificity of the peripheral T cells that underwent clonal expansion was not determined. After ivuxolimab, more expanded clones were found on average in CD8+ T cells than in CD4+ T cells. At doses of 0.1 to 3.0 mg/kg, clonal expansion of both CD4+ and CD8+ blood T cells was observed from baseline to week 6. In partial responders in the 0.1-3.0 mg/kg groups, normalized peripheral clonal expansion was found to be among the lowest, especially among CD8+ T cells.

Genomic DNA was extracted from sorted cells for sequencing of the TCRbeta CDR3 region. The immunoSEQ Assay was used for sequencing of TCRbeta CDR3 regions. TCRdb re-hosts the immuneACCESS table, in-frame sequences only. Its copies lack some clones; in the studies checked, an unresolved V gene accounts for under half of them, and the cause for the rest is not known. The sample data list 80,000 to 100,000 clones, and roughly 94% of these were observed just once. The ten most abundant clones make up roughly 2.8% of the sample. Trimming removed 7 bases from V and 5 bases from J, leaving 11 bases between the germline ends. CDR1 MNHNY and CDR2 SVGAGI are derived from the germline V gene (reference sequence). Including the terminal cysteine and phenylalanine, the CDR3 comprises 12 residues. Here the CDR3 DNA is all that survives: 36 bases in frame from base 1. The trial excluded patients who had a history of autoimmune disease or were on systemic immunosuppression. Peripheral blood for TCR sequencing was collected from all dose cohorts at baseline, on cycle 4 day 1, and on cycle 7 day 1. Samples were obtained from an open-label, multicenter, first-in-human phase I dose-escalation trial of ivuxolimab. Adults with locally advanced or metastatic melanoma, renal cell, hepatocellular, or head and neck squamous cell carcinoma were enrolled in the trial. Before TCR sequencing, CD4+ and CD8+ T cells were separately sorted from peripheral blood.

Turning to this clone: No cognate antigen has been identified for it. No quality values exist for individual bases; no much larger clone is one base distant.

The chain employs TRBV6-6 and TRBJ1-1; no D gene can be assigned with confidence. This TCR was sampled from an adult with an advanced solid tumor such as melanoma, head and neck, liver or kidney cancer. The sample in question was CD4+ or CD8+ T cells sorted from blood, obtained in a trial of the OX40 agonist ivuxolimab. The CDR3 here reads CASTQEGTEAFF. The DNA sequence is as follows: TGTGCCAGCACCCAGGAGGGTACTGAAGCTTTCTTT.